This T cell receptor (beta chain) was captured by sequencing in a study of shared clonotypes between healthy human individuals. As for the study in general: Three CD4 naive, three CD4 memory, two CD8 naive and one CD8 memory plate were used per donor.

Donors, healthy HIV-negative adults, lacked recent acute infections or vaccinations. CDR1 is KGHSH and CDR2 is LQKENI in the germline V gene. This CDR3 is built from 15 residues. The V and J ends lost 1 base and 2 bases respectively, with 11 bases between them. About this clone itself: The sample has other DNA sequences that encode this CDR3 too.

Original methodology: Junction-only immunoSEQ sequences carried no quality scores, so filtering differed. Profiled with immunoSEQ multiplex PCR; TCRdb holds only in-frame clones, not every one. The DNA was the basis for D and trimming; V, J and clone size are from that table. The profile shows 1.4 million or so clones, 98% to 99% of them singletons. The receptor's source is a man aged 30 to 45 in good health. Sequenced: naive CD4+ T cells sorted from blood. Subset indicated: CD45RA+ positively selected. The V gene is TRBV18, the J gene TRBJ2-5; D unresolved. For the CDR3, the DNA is TGTGCCAGCTCACCACTAGCCAGACCACAAGAGACCCAGTACTTC. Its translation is CASSPLARPQETQYF.